At least ten counts were recorded for the clone carrying this TCR beta chain. Antigen unknown. CDR3 size: 15 residues. V lost 1 base, J lost 0 bases, and 4 bases lay in between. The source of the sample is a study of early T cells in non-severe SARS-CoV-2 infection. Study findings and constraints: VDJdb matching, biased toward anti-spike CD8 responses, missed private and CD4 specificities.

Unique molecular identifier tags were affixed to discrete cDNA molecules. TCRdb reprocessed the 5' RACE reads with MiXCR, giving one entry per CDR3 protein. The data contain about 50,000 distinct CDR3 sequences, about 9.3% of them seen just once; the ten biggest clones take up 14% to 15%. J is TRBJ2-6 and V is TRBV12-3 or TRBV12-4; D is unclear. The clonotype originates from an adult who was a healthcare worker with PCR-confirmed SARS-CoV-2 infection or an uninfected control (not recorded which). The specimen sequenced was whole blood. CDR3 DNA: TGTGCCAGCAGTTTAGGGGTCTCTGGGGCCAACGTCCTGACTTTC. Amino acid sequence: CASSLGVSGANVLTF.